These T cell receptor beta chains were read from a single sample in a study of response to subunit inactivated influenza vaccine. Using its own MiXCR run on the RT-PCR reads, TCRdb lists one record per CDR3 protein. The sample carries under 200,000 distinct CDR3 sequences, around 10% recorded once. Sample: CD8+ T cells sorted from PBMCs, taken roughly 24 months after vaccination. The source of these receptors is a man aged 50 to 69 who received an inactivated influenza vaccine. Both conserved end residues are part of each CDR3. Each record gives: D gene, clone size, J gene, V gene, CDR3 protein, CDR3 DNA. The D gene is left open where the match is weak. Rows give clone size only sometimes, using once, few, many, or a class for an expanded clone.

>TRBD1|few|TRBJ1-5|TRBV4-3
CASSQNTGTGYQPQHF
TGCGCCAGCAGCCAAAACACCGGGACAGGATATCAGCCCCAGCATTTT
>TRBD2|many|TRBJ2-5|TRBV29-1
CSALSGRSQETQYF
TGCAGCGCCCTTAGCGGGAGAAGCCAAGAGACCCAGTACTTC
>TRBD1|.|TRBJ2-7|TRBV10-3
CATRDRASYEQYF
TGTGCCACGCGGGACAGGGCATCCTACGAGCAGTACTTC
>.|few|TRBJ1-6|TRBV4-3
CASSQEQGNSPLHF
TGCGCCAGCAGCCAAGAACAGGGTAATTCACCCCTCCACTTT
>.|.|TRBJ1-5|TRBV24-1
CATHNSNQPQHF
TGTGCCACCCACAATAGCAATCAGCCCCAGCATTTT
>.|few|TRBJ2-7|TRBV27
CASSVDRYFYEQYF
TGTGCCAGCAGTGTAGACAGGTACTTCTACGAGCAGTACTTC
>TRBD1|.|TRBJ2-2|TRBV7-6
CASNPGTGNTGELFF
TGTGCCAGCAACCCCGGGACAGGGAACACCGGGGAGCTGTTTTTT
>TRBD2|many|TRBJ2-3|TRBV4-3
CASSRTSGTDTQYF
TGCGCCAGCAGCCGGACTAGCGGTACAGATACGCAGTATTTT
>.|few|TRBJ2-3|TRBV7-9
CASSLLASNTDTQYF
TGTGCCAGCAGCTTGCTAGCGAGTAACACAGATACGCAGTATTTT
>.|many|TRBJ2-5|TRBV6-6
CASSVDGLQYF
TGTGCCAGCAGTGTAGACGGCCTCCAGTACTTC
>.|many|TRBJ2-1|TRBV6-5
CASSYQHREAYNEQFF
TGTGCCAGCAGTTACCAACACAGGGAGGCATACAATGAGCAGTTCTTC
>.|few|TRBJ2-5|TRBV12-3/TRBV12-4
CASREEVGPQETQYF
TGTGCCAGCAGGGAGGAGGTAGGGCCTCAAGAGACCCAGTACTTC
>TRBD2|.|TRBJ2-1|TRBV11-1
CASRRKLAGVEQFF
TGTGCCAGCAGAAGGAAACTAGCGGGAGTTGAGCAGTTCTTC
>TRBD1|many|TRBJ2-1|TRBV15
CATSGTGGNEQFF
TGTGCCACCAGCGGGACAGGGGGCAATGAGCAGTTCTTC
>.|few|TRBJ1-2|TRBV30
CAWSMEVNPLYGYTF
TGTGCCTGGAGTATGGAGGTCAACCCTCTCTATGGCTACACCTTC
>.|few|TRBJ2-2|TRBV2
CASNSGEWNTGELFF
TGTGCCAGCAATTCAGGGGAGTGGAACACCGGGGAGCTGTTTTTT
>TRBD1|.|TRBJ2-7|TRBV12-3/TRBV12-4
CASSPDRAYVYEQYF
TGTGCCAGCAGCCCGGACAGGGCATACGTGTACGAGCAGTACTTC
>.|many|TRBJ1-2|TRBV28
CATGEESDVGYGYTF
TGTGCCACCGGGGAGGAATCGGACGTAGGCTATGGCTACACCTTC
>.|many|TRBJ2-1|TRBV12-3/TRBV12-4
CASSAPNGGEQFF
TGTGCCAGCAGCGCCCCCAACGGAGGTGAGCAGTTCTTC
>.|.|TRBJ2-4|TRBV11-2
CASSTMENIQYF
TGTGCCAGCAGCACGATGGAAAACATTCAGTACTTC
>.|few|TRBJ2-2|TRBV12-3/TRBV12-4
CASSRDGLTGELFF
TGTGCCAGCAGCCGGGACGGCCTCACCGGGGAGCTGTTTTTT
>TRBD1|.|TRBJ2-7|TRBV6-1
CATSGSGTAAYEQYF
TGTGCCACCTCGGGTTCTGGGACAGCGGCCTACGAGCAGTACTTC
>TRBD2|few|TRBJ2-1|TRBV12-3/TRBV12-4
CASRLGLGKDEQFF
TGTGCCAGCCGTTTGGGACTAGGAAAGGATGAGCAGTTCTTC
>.|.|TRBJ2-2|TRBV7-2
CASSLAGHRELVGGELFF
TGTGCCAGCAGCTTAGCCGGGCACAGGGAACTAGTAGGCGGGGAGCTGTTTTTT
>TRBD1|few|TRBJ1-2|TRBV20-1
CSARTGGWDYTF
TGCAGTGCGCGGACAGGGGGGTGGGACTACACCTTC
>.|.|TRBJ2-7|TRBV27
CASSPNPQGYEQYF
TGTGCCAGCAGTCCTAACCCACAGGGCTACGAGCAGTACTTC
>TRBD2|.|TRBJ2-3|TRBV4-3
CASSQGLAVLGDTQYF
TGCGCCAGCAGCCAGGGACTAGCGGTTCTGGGGGATACGCAGTATTTT
>TRBD1|.|TRBJ2-5|TRBV7-9
CASSLFLWGQNKETQYF
TGTGCCAGCAGCTTATTTCTTTGGGGACAGAATAAAGAGACCCAGTACTTC
>TRBD2|few|TRBJ2-7|TRBV20-1
CSARQRGLYEQYF
TGCAGTGCTAGGCAGCGGGGACTCTACGAGCAGTACTTC
>.|few|TRBJ1-2|TRBV4-2
CASSQTSTGAYYGYTF
TGTGCCAGCAGCCAAACTTCAACAGGAGCCTACTATGGCTACACCTTC
>TRBD2|few|TRBJ2-3|TRBV6-5
CASSYIAGPSTDTQYF
TGTGCCAGCAGTTACATAGCGGGGCCTAGCACAGATACGCAGTATTTT
>.|.|TRBJ2-7|TRBV20-1
CSVPRTQYTYEQYF
TGCAGTGTTCCCCGGACCCAGTATACCTACGAGCAGTACTTC
>.|few|TRBJ2-2|TRBV5-4
CASSLWLHGELFF
TGTGCCAGCAGCTTGTGGTTACACGGGGAGCTGTTTTTT
>.|few|TRBJ1-5|TRBV7-2
CASSLVPGTSNQPQHF
TGTGCCAGCAGCTTAGTTCCGGGGACCAGCAATCAGCCCCAGCATTTT
>TRBD2|.|TRBJ2-7|TRBV20-1
CSAKLAGGREQYF
TGCAGTGCTAAACTAGCGGGGGGCCGCGAGCAGTACTTC
>.|.|TRBJ2-3|TRBV4-3
CASSLTVYGGTDTQYF
TGCGCCAGCAGCCTTACAGTTTATGGTGGCACAGATACGCAGTATTTT
>.|few|TRBJ2-1|TRBV7-9
CAGQSRHALNNEQFF
TGTGCCGGCCAGAGCCGTCACGCTCTTAACAATGAGCAGTTCTTC
>TRBD2|.|TRBJ2-7|TRBV19
CASSIREAYEQYF
TGTGCCAGTAGTATCCGGGAGGCCTACGAGCAGTACTTC
>.|.|TRBJ2-1|TRBV6-1
CASRPWRSSYNEQFF
TGTGCCAGCAGGCCTTGGCGGAGCTCCTACAATGAGCAGTTCTTC
>TRBD2|.|TRBJ2-3|TRBV9
CASSVTIAGARTDTQYF
TGTGCCAGCAGCGTGACCATAGCGGGAGCTCGCACAGATACGCAGTATTTT
>.|few|TRBJ2-3|TRBV24-1
CATSEPGVSDTQYF
TGTGCCACCAGTGAGCCCGGTGTCTCAGATACGCAGTATTTT